What follows are 7 T cell receptor beta chains derived from one specimen sequenced in a study of early T cells in non-severe SARS-CoV-2 infection. Via MiXCR, TCRdb re-called the 5' RACE reads, giving one row per CDR3 protein. There are about 32,000 distinct CDR3 sequences in the sample; roughly 4% occur only once, and more than 5% lies in the top ten. Material: whole blood. The receptors were gathered from an adult who was a healthcare worker with PCR-confirmed SARS-CoV-2 infection or an uninfected control (not recorded which).

The J gene is TRBJ1-4, the V gene TRBV6-5; D gene unclear. The V gene lost 5 bases and the J gene lost 5 bases, with 12 bases spanning the gap. CDR3 length: 14 amino acids. Germline V gives CDR1 MNHEY, CDR2 SVGAGI. The CDR3 bases are TGTGCCAGCAGTCAGTCACATGGGAATGAAAAACTGTTTTTT. Amino acids: CASSQSHGNEKLFF.

In this sample, this clonotype turned up many times. The chain joins TRBV19 to TRBJ2-7; D possibly matches TRBD1 or TRBD2 (6 bases each). Trimming removed 6 bases at V and 3 bases at J, with 12 bases between. Per the germline V gene, CDR1 is LNHDA and CDR2 is SQIVND (reference sequence). The length of the CDR3 is 13 residues. The CDR3 nucleotides read TGTGCCAGTAGAGGGGGGACGGTCTACGAGCAGTACTTC. Its translation is CASRGGTVYEQYF.

Comments on this clonotype: A read error is possible here, since a much larger clone lies one base away. The V gene is TRBV28, the J gene TRBJ2-3, with TRBD1 matching 7 bases. The germline gives CDR1 MDHEN, CDR2 SYDVKM. The length of the CDR3 is 16 residues. Trimming cost V 5 bases and J 5 bases; bases outside gene matches: 13. The CDR3 is CASSAPGQVSLDTQYF. CDR3 nucleotide sequence: TGTGCCAGCAGTGCCCCTGGACAGGTTTCCCTAGATACGCAGTATTTT. The full variable domain, rest sourced from reference TRBV28 and TRBJ2-3, is DVKVTQSSRYLVKRTGEKVFLECVQDMDHENMFWYRQDPGLGLRLIYFSYDVKMKEKGDIPEGYSVSREKKERFSLILESASTNQTSMYLCASSAPGQVSLDTQYFGPGTRLTVL.

This clonotype came up many times. V and J are TRBV29-1 and TRBJ2-3; possible D gene TRBD1, 5 bases. CDR3 length: 13 residues. V was trimmed by 4 bases and J by 0 bases, leaving 8 bases between them. CDR1 is SQVTM and CDR2 is ANQGSEA in the germline V gene. The CDR3 is CSVAKGSTDTQYF. CDR3 sequence (DNA): TGCAGCGTTGCCAAGGGGAGCACAGATACGCAGTATTTT.

The CDR3 region is CASRPRQRSTDTQYF. CDR3 in DNA: TGTGCAAGTCGCCCCCGACAGAGAAGCACAGATACGCAGTATTTT. The chain employs TRBV12-2 and TRBJ2-3; the table's D call, TRBD1, was not checked against the DNA. TRBV12-2 is a listed pseudogene. This CDR3 spans 15 amino acids.

In DNA form, the CDR3 reads TGTGCCAGTAGTATACCGCAGGTATCCACCGGGGAGCTGTTTTTT. This sequence encodes CASSIPQVSTGELFF. The V and J genes are TRBV19 and TRBJ2-2; D is unresolved. Trimming took 2 bases from V and 4 from J, leaving 11 bases between them. This CDR3 has 15 amino acids. CDR1 and CDR2 from the germline V gene are LNHDA and SQIVND (reference sequence).

The chain couples TRBV7-2 to TRBJ1-6; D possibly corresponds to TRBD1 (6 bases). Trimming pared 1 base from V and 7 bases from J, leaving 11 bases between. Per germline, CDR1 SGHTA and CDR2 FQGNSA. The CDR3 is made up of 15 amino acids. CDR3 DNA sequence: TGTGCCAGCAGCTTAGGCGGACAGTCGAATTCACCCCTCCACTTT. Amino acids: CASSLGGQSNSPLHF.